The clone carrying this TCR beta chain was detected many times. The antigen remains undetermined. This entry is derived from a study of naive and memory T cell subsets. Study-wide findings and caveats: TCR abundance followed a power law differing between naive and memory subsets.

An equimolar mix of two oligonucleotides served as the beta constant-region primer for TRBC1 and TRBC2. TCRdb re-analysed the UMI-ligation and nested PCR reads in MiXCR, keeping a single row per CDR3 protein. This sample has over 20,000 distinct CDR3 sequences, with 9.5% to 11% found just once. Overnight CMV lysate stimulation of fresh PBMCs defined donor CMV status by CD4+ IFNgamma. Cells stained for CD3, CD4, CD8, CD45RA, CD27 and viability were sorted into four CD45RA/CD27 subsets. From germline, CDR1 is MRHNA and CDR2 SNTAGT. With V trimmed by 3 bases and J by 6 bases, 4 bases remained unmatched. The CDR3 length is 14 residues.

J is TRBJ2-1 and V is TRBV6-4; 8 nucleotides match TRBD2. Sequencing used central memory CD8+ T cells from blood. The origin of this receptor is a human donor in good health. Here the CDR3 DNA reads TGTGCCAGCAGTGAGACCGGGACTAGCAATGAGCAGTTCTTC. Residues: CASSETGTSNEQFF.